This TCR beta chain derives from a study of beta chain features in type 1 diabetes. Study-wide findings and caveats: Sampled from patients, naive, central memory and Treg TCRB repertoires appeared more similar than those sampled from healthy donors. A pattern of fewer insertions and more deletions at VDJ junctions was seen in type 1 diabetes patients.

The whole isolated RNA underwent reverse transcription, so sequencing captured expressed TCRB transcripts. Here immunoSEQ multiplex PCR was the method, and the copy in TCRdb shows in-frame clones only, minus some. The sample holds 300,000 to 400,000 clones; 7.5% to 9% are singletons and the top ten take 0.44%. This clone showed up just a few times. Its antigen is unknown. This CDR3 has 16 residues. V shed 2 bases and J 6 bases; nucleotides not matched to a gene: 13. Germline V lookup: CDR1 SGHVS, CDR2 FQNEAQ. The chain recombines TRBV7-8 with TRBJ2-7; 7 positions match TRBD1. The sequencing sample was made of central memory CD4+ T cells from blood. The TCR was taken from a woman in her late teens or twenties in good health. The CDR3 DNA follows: TGTGCCAGCAGCTTACCCCCACAGGGGACCCTTTCCGAGCAGTACTTC. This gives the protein CASSLPPQGTLSEQYF.